These T cell receptor beta chains were read from a single sample in a study of T cell responses to AZD1222 COVID-19 vaccine. This table comes from immunoSEQ multiplex PCR, and its TCRdb copy is limited to in-frame clones, with some not included. The sample contains more than 70,000 clones, around nine tenths of which appear only once. This sample comprised peripheral blood, obtained on day 0 of AZD1222 vaccination. These receptors all stem from an adult in good health. Both conserved end residues are part of each CDR3. Each record gives: CDR3 protein, V gene, clone size. Where a row states a size, it is once, few, many or the class of an expanded clone; other rows omit it.

CDR3: CASSQGVYGYTF
V: TRBV2
size: NA

CDR3: CASSPREPTNEKLFF
V: TRBV18
size: NA

CDR3: CASSLSGGPYEQYF
V: TRBV7-3
size: NA

CDR3: CASGEQGQETQYF
V: TRBV2
size: NA

CDR3: CASDPGTGGFGSYEQYF
V: TRBV7-9
size: NA

CDR3: CASSVPGAVQYF
V: TRBV9
size: NA

CDR3: CASSPGTALYF
V: TRBV18
size: NA

CDR3: CASRSPRGRLEAFF
V: TRBV27
size: few

CDR3: CSVVQDTGELFF
V: TRBV29-1
size: once

CDR3: CASSLDKSSGSLGKLFF
V: TRBV5-1
size: NA

CDR3: CASSLSPSGPGGNSPLHF
V: TRBV27
size: NA

CDR3: CASSYSEGNYGYTF
V: TRBV6-5
size: NA

CDR3: CASSQRNYGYTF
V: TRBV5-8
size: NA

CDR3: CAWSVTRDEKLFF
V: TRBV30
size: NA

CDR3: CASRERLNTGELFF
V: TRBV5-1
size: NA

CDR3: CASSYSGRGGYGYTF
V: TRBV6-2/TRBV6-3
size: NA

CDR3: CASSELDRFFNYGYTF
V: TRBV6-1
size: few

CDR3: CASSRGQEQETQYF
V: TRBV5-1
size: once

CDR3: CASSSIETQYF
V: TRBV7-6
size: NA

CDR3: CASSSNRGQPQHF
V: TRBV25-1
size: NA

CDR3: CASSPMSYEQYF
V: TRBV7-9
size: NA

CDR3: CASSIDPKIRDSYNEQFF
V: TRBV19
size: NA

CDR3: CSVENLLMPEAFF
V: TRBV29-1
size: NA

CDR3: CASSQPGNTEAFF
V: TRBV18
size: NA

CDR3: CASSHSLGKDYEQYF
V: TRBV4-2
size: NA

CDR3: CASSLGLADNEQFF
V: TRBV7-3
size: NA

CDR3: CASSYGSTGGTEAFF
V: TRBV6-5
size: NA

CDR3: CASSPGTGRDEKLFF
V: TRBV19
size: NA

CDR3: CASSGVGAPSSPLHF
V: TRBV5-1
size: NA

CDR3: CASTNNQPQHF
V: TRBV6-5
size: NA

CDR3: CASSRGAGVNTEAFF
V: TRBV18
size: NA

CDR3: CASRPSNYGYTF
V: TRBV10-2
size: NA

CDR3: CASSLVVAASTQYF
V: TRBV7-2
size: NA

CDR3: CASTHLGTGVYGYTF
V: TRBV9
size: few

CDR3: CASSLVGGTSGSVWNEQFF
V: TRBV5-5
size: NA

CDR3: CASSRKRDGETQYF
V: TRBV3-1/TRBV3-2
size: NA

CDR3: CASSCWRPLHF
V: TRBV27
size: NA

CDR3: CASSEYGLAGAGNEQFF
V: TRBV25-1
size: NA

CDR3: CASSQADNSYEQYF
V: TRBV4-1
size: NA

CDR3: CASSPGQGPNEQYF
V: TRBV18
size: NA

CDR3: CSVRKGGIEKLFF
V: TRBV29-1
size: NA

CDR3: CASSPTGVLVGELFF
V: TRBV19
size: NA

CDR3: CASSQGRSYEQYF
V: TRBV3-1/TRBV3-2
size: NA

CDR3: CASSLKTGRVQETQYF
V: TRBV5-1
size: NA

CDR3: CASSDGVNTEAFF
V: TRBV6-4
size: once